The clone carrying this T cell receptor beta chain appeared many times. The data were taken from a study of HIV-infected children after antiretroviral therapy interruption. Study at large: Median age was 9.5 years (interruption) and roughly 8 years (continuous). EBV and CMV exposure was recorded in most children. Weeks 0, 48 and 150 were sampled under continuous treatment.

Treatment described: PENTA 11 planned treatment interruption arm or continuous ART arm. The CDR3 sequence is 17 residues long. Germline V CDR1 and CDR2: MGHRA, YSYEKL. Trimming at V came to 3 bases and at J to 4 bases, leaving 13 bases not matched to a gene. A 3' RACE protocol on RNA, with unique molecular identifiers, produced the TCR library. TCRdb reanalysed the 3' RACE reads using MiXCR and keeps one entry per CDR3 protein. The sample records approximately 15,000 distinct CDR3 sequences, 3% to 3.5% being singletons. The sample was CD45RO+ CD8+ T cells from PBMCs, pooled from several time points, taken from a donor given antiretroviral therapy, either interrupted or continuous. Subset in this sample: memory CD8+ CD45RO+ CD45RA- T cells. The chain couples TRBV4-1 to TRBJ2-3, with 7 bases identical to TRBD1. This receptor was identified in a pool of human donors with HIV. The CDR3 protein is CASSQTDHRGPSDTQYF. In nucleotides, the CDR3 is TGCGCCAGCAGCCAGACCGACCACAGGGGACCATCAGATACGCAGTATTTT.